This T cell receptor (beta chain) was sequenced for a study of beta chain features in type 1 diabetes (dated by TCRdb to 2017 to 2018). For context, the study as a whole: Mean age, gender distribution, total cell number and subset yield did not differ between patients and healthy donors. In the study, recently diagnosed type 1 diabetes patients and matched healthy donors were compared on the TCRB repertoires of their sorted circulating CD4+ T cell subsets. Naive and central memory subsets were obtained from all 30 or so donors, but regulatory and stem cell-like memory subsets were isolated from only 8 patients and roughly 8 healthy donors. Across all samples, 107,917,701 sorted cells were examined, and cell number per subset correlated strongly with RNA yield. Overall study results and their limits: Sequencing cDNA rather than genomic DNA could over-represent highly expressing activated cells, although activation and CD3 levels did not differ between groups. Fewer insertions and more nucleotide deletions at VDJ recombination sites were observed in patients with type 1 diabetes, implying thymic rearrangement abnormalities. Naive, central memory and regulatory TCRB repertoires appeared to be more similar among patients than among healthy donors. PCR may preferentially amplify shorter templates, but because patient and control samples were amplified and corrected together, any resulting skew would affect both groups equally. Type 1 diabetes patients showed a moderate but significant shortening of TCRB CDR3 length in all four CD4+ subsets. Only small numbers of individuals were included in the HLA sub-analyses, which left unresolved whether HLA type had any influence on TCRB rearrangement.

The High Capacity cDNA Reverse Transcription Kit was used to reverse transcribe all of the isolated RNA, meaning that expressed TCRB transcripts were what got sequenced. Deep immunoSEQ sequencing was applied to naive, central memory and regulatory T cell samples, giving an average of around 4 million total reads per sample. After sorted cells were lysed in RLT buffer, RNA was extracted with DNase-treated RNeasy Micro or Mini kits, with the choice depending on cell number. To prevent cross-contamination, each cell subset was processed individually, whereas patient and healthy donor samples were processed jointly. The immunoSEQ multiplex PCR was used to amplify TCRB sequences from cDNA, yielding 87-bp fragments that span the CDR3 region. Sequencing of the amplicons was performed on the Illumina HiSeq platform. On the authors' methods: PCR bias was corrected computationally using synthetic template baselines, and reads within Hamming distance 2 were collapsed, with unmergeable singletons discarded. Reads were aligned against IMGT so that V, D and J genes, CDR3 length and insertions or deletions at six rearrangement sites could be assigned. Within each subset, clonotype counts were normalized to sorted cell number, after which true diversity and Gini coefficients were computed with the tcR R package. The overlap coefficient, calculated on TCRB nucleotide sequences, was used to quantify repertoire sharing. TCRdb carries this immuneACCESS record with in-frame sequences only. Its versions omit some clonotypes, under half of them owing to an unresolved V gene in the studies checked, with the rest unexplained. V, J and clone size reflect that table, while D and trimming were determined from the DNA. Recorded for this sample are around 250,000 clones; 25% to 35% of them occurred a single time. Of the sample, roughly 4% falls within the top ten clones.

A single peripheral blood draw of roughly 0.11 L on average was collected from each donor into heparinised tubes. A BD FACSAria II was used to sort naive, central memory, regulatory and stem cell-like memory CD4+ T cells with a panel that included CD45RO, CCR7, CD25, CD127, CD95 and CD27. A purity above 98% was achieved for all sorted populations. PBMCs were isolated immediately by Lymphoprep density gradient centrifugation and stained directly without culture. To minimize batch effects, samples were stained and sorted in pairs, one healthy donor with one patient per experiment. This clone was observed a few times. What antigen it recognizes has not been identified. No clone much larger than this one lies a single base away; base qualities are absent. There are 13 amino acids in the CDR3, from cysteine to phenylalanine inclusive. Here the CDR3 DNA is all that survives: 39 bases in frame from base 1. Trimmed from V: 7 bases; trimmed from J: 1 base; junction bases lacking a gene match: 6. CDR1 and CDR2 were assigned from the germline V gene as SQVTM and ANQGSEA.

Sequenced input: central memory CD4+ T cells from blood. Recombination linked TRBV29-1 to TRBJ2-5, and 7 junctional nucleotides match TRBD1. This receptor was obtained from a young man in good health. This receptor carries the CDR3 CSARQGSQETQYF. The nucleotide sequence is given as TGCAGCGCGAGACAGGGCTCCCAAGAGACCCAGTACTTC.